Shown below are 7 T cell receptor beta chains from a single sample sequenced in a study of blood T cell repertoires in COVID-19. Sequencing was performed with immunoSEQ multiplex PCR; in TCRdb, only in-frame clones are kept and a portion is missing. Of more than 150,000 clones in the sample, almost 80% are singletons; the top ten hold about 26%. Sequenced input: peripheral blood. These receptors all stem from a woman aged 70-85 years with acute or convalescent COVID-19.

The rearrangement links TRBV7-6 to TRBJ1-2; 7 bases map to TRBD1. The trim removed 5 bases at V and 7 bases at J, leaving 7 bases unmatched. Germline CDR1 and CDR2: SGHVS and FNYEAQ. CDR3 length: 13 amino acids. This CDR3 reads CASSLGQARGYTF. The CDR3 coding sequence is TGTGCCAGCAGCCTTGGACAGGCTCGTGGCTACACCTTC.

This chain connects TRBV7-9 to TRBJ2-1; TRBD2 agrees at 7 bases. This CDR3 region has 18 residues. CDR1 and CDR2 from the germline V gene are SEHNR and FQNEAQ (reference sequence). The J segment lost 8 bases and the V segment lost 1 base, leaving 17 bases of the junction unmatched. CDR3 sequence (DNA): TGTGCCAGCAGCTTAGAAAACCCCTTAGGATCTAGCGGAGATGAGCAGTTCTTC. Protein sequence: CASSLENPLGSSGDEQFF. The whole variable domain, filled in from reference TRBV7-9 and TRBJ2-1, reads DTGVSQNPRHKITKRGQNVTFRCDPISEHNRLYWYRQTLGQGPEFLTYFQNEAQLEKSRLLSDRFSAERPKGSFSTLEIQRTEQGDSAMYLCASSLENPLGSSGDEQFFGPGTRLTVL.

This chain uses TRBV6-1 with TRBJ1-3; D gene unclear. The CDR3 contains 17 residues. V was cut by 4 bases and J by 0 bases, with 16 bases left in between. Germline values: CDR1 MNHNS, CDR2 SASEGT. CDR3 region: CASSGFRGLLSGNTIYF. CDR3 nucleotides: TGTGCCAGCAGTGGCTTTCGGGGTTTACTCTCTGGAAACACCATATATTTT.

This chain connects TRBV7-8 to TRBJ2-3, with D hard to call. The CDR3 length is 16 residues. Germline V lookup: CDR1 SGHVS, CDR2 FQNEAQ. Between the trimmed V and J ends, which lost 5 bases and 0 bases, there was a span of 15 bases. CDR3 nucleotides: TGTGCCAGCAGCCCCCTCTGGAGCGCCAGCACAGATACGCAGTATTTT. Protein sequence: CASSPLWSASTDTQYF.

The chain employs TRBV7-2 and TRBJ1-1, with TRBD1 matching over 10 bases. CDR1 SGHTA and CDR2 FQGNSA come from the germline V gene. The CDR3 consists of 15 residues. J gave up 4 bases and V 2 bases, and 4 bases lay outside the gene matches. The chain's CDR3 is CASSLRGTGATEAFF. The CDR3, as DNA: TGTGCCAGCAGCTTAAGGGGGACAGGGGCCACTGAAGCTTTCTTT.

V usage is TRBV19 and J usage is TRBJ2-3; 12 nucleotides agree with TRBD2. The CDR3 consists of 18 residues. Germline assignment: CDR1 LNHDA and CDR2 SQIVND (reference sequence). J gave up 0 bases and V 6 bases, and 10 bases lay outside the gene matches. CDR3 protein: CASRRLAGEKGSTDTQYF. The DNA for the CDR3 is TGTGCCAGTAGAAGACTAGCGGGAGAAAAGGGTAGCACAGATACGCAGTATTTT.

The chain couples TRBV10-1 to TRBJ2-2; TRBD2 matches 7 bases. The CDR3 runs 16 residues. Unmatched junction bases numbered 7, after V lost 6 bases and J lost 0 bases. From germline, CDR1 is WNHNN and CDR2 SYGVQD (reference sequence). The CDR3 spells CASSPGGTTNTGELFF. CDR3 nucleotides: TGCGCCAGCAGCCCCGGCGGGACTACGAACACCGGGGAGCTGTTTTTT.